A selection of T cell receptor beta chains follows, all from one sample in a study of CD8 T cells in Susac syndrome. Using its own MiXCR run on the immunoSEQ multiplex PCR reads, TCRdb lists one record per CDR3 protein. The data show 150,000 to 200,000 distinct CDR3 sequences, around 93% seen once. The specimen was CD4+ T cells from PBMCs. The receptors shown here come from a human donor in good health. The CDR3 runs from the conserved cysteine through the conserved F or W. D genes are given only for firm matches. Clone size is stated in some rows and not others, as once, few, many or a class when expanded.

>TRBJ1-2|TRBV2|.|.|12
TGTGCCAGCACCACGAATAACTATGGCTACACCTTC
CASTTNNYGYTF
>TRBJ2-3|TRBV5-1|.|.|14
TGCGCCAGCAGCTTGTCCAGCGGCCGCGATACGCAGTATTTT
CASSLSSGRDTQYF
>TRBJ2-5|TRBV5-1|.|TRBD1|16
TGCGCCAGCAGCTTGGTGACAGGGGGAGACCGAGAGACCCAGTACTTC
CASSLVTGGDRETQYF
>TRBJ1-5|TRBV4-1|.|TRBD1|15
TGCGCCAGCAGCCAAGAAGGGGGCGGCAATCAGCCCCAGCATTTT
CASSQEGGGNQPQHF
>TRBJ2-3|TRBV30|few|.|14
TGTGCCTGGGCCGGACCCTCTTCGACAGATACGCAGTATTTT
CAWAGPSSTDTQYF
>TRBJ1-2|TRBV10-3|.|TRBD1|14
TGTGCCATCGGGGGGGACAGGGATAACTATGGCTACACCTTC
CAIGGDRDNYGYTF
>TRBJ2-7|TRBV6-1|.|.|19
TGTGCCAGCAGTGAAAAGGTCCACCACAGCCCAGGGCCATGGTACGAGCAGTACTTC
CASSEKVHHSPGPWYEQYF
>TRBJ2-2|TRBV3-1|.|.|13
TGTGCCAGCAGTCAAACTAACACCGGGGAGCTGTTTTTT
CASSQTNTGELFF
>TRBJ1-1|TRBV6-5|.|.|17
TGTGCCAGCAGTTACTCGTCGCTCGGACACGCGAACACTGAAGCTTTCTTT
CASSYSSLGHANTEAFF
>TRBJ1-6|TRBV5-1|.|TRBD1|15
TGCGCCAGCAGCCAGAAAGGGGGCTACAATTCACCCCTCCACTTT
CASSQKGGYNSPLHF
>TRBJ1-5|TRBV6-1|.|.|14
TGTGCCAGCACGAGGGGGGGGAGCAATCAGCCCCAGCATTTT
CASTRGGSNQPQHF
>TRBJ2-5|TRBV6-1|.|TRBD2|15
TGTGCCAGCAGTAACGCCGGGACTAGCGGGGAGACCCAGTACTTC
CASSNAGTSGETQYF
>TRBJ2-3|TRBV27|.|.|15
TGTGCCAGCAGTTTCTGGAGGGGGACCACAGATACGCAGTATTTT
CASSFWRGTTDTQYF
>TRBJ2-7|TRBV2|.|.|13
TGTGCCAGCAACAATGCCCTCGAATACGAGCAGTACTTC
CASNNALEYEQYF
>TRBJ2-2|TRBV2|.|.|15
TGTGCCAGCAGTGAAAGAGGAAGTGACACCGGGGAGCTGTTTTTT
CASSERGSDTGELFF
>TRBJ1-2|TRBV7-8|.|.|14
TGTGCCAGCAGCCCTCGTACAGGGCCCTATGGCTACACCTTC
CASSPRTGPYGYTF
>TRBJ1-2|TRBV7-3|.|.|15
TGTGCCAGCAGCTTAACGGCAGGGGCGAACTATGGCTACACCTTC
CASSLTAGANYGYTF
>TRBJ1-6|TRBV3-1|.|.|14
TGTGCCAGCAGCTCGGACGGATATAATTCACCCCTCCACTTT
CASSSDGYNSPLHF
>TRBJ2-1|TRBV7-9|.|.|15
TGTGCCAGCAGCCCCGTAGGGGGATTTTACAATGAGCAGTTCTTC
CASSPVGGFYNEQFF
>TRBJ2-3|TRBV29-1|.|.|17
TGCAGCGTTGAAGATCTTCTAGGGGATCCGTTCACAGATACGCAGTATTTT
CSVEDLLGDPFTDTQYF
>TRBJ1-1|TRBV3-1|.|TRBD1|15
TGTGCCAGCAGCCGACCGGACAGGGAGAGCACTGAAGCTTTCTTT
CASSRPDRESTEAFF
>TRBJ2-7|TRBV7-9|.|.|16
TGTGCCAGCAGCTTACTCCGGGGGCTGAGTACCTACGAGCAGTACTTC
CASSLLRGLSTYEQYF
>TRBJ1-1|TRBV29-1|.|.|10
TGCAGCGGCCTTACAGAAGAAGCTTTCTTT
CSGLTEEAFF
>TRBJ2-3|TRBV27|.|.|14
TGTGCCAGCAGTTTTTGGGGGACCACAGATACGCAGTATTTT
CASSFWGTTDTQYF
>TRBJ1-6|TRBV20-1|.|TRBD1|16
TGCAGTGCTAGAGATATTCGACAGGGTAATAATTCACCCCTCCACTTT
CSARDIRQGNNSPLHF
>TRBJ1-2|TRBV5-6|.|.|15
TGTGCCAGCAGCTTGGGCGGGACGGACGGCTATGGCTACACCTTC
CASSLGGTDGYGYTF
>TRBJ1-1|TRBV12-3/TRBV12-4|.|TRBD1|17
TGTGCCAGCAGTCACCCCCGGGACAGAGTCTGGAACACTGAAGCTTTCTTT
CASSHPRDRVWNTEAFF
>TRBJ2-1|TRBV11-2|.|.|14
TGTGCCAGCGGCCGGGACCCCTCCTACAATGAGCAGTTCTTC
CASGRDPSYNEQFF
>TRBJ2-3|TRBV9|.|.|14
TGTGCCAGCAGCCAAGGGGGGGGAGCAGATACGCAGTATTTT
CASSQGGGADTQYF
>TRBJ2-3|TRBV13|.|.|14
TGTGCCAGCAGCTTGAATGGGGGGGCAAATACGCAGTATTTT
CASSLNGGANTQYF
>TRBJ2-5|TRBV20-1|once|.|14
TGCAGTGCTAGAGGAGCTGGGGCGGTGGAGACCCAGTACTTC
CSARGAGAVETQYF
>TRBJ1-1|TRBV5-8|.|.|11
TGTGCCAGCAGCTTGCGCCCAAGAGCTTTCTTT
CASSLRPRAFF
>TRBJ2-4|TRBV5-1|.|TRBD1|14
TGCGCCAGCAGCTTTGGGACAGGGGGGAACATTCAGTACTTC
CASSFGTGGNIQYF
>TRBJ1-1|TRBV20-1|.|.|13
TGCAGTGCTTGGGGGGGAGGCGACACTGAAGCTTTCTTT
CSAWGGGDTEAFF
>TRBJ1-6|TRBV28|.|.|12
TGTGCCAGCAGGGTGGGGCGCTCACCCCTCCACTTT
CASRVGRSPLHF
>TRBJ1-1|TRBV5-1|.|.|14
TGCGCCAGCAGCTTGGATGCGGGTAACACTGAAGCTTTCTTT
CASSLDAGNTEAFF
>TRBJ1-2|TRBV2|.|.|13
TGTGCCAGCAGTGAAGTAGGAGGGAATGGCTACACCTTC
CASSEVGGNGYTF
>TRBJ1-4|TRBV27|.|.|13
TGTGCCAGCAGTTTGACGGGATGGGGAAAACTGTTTTTT
CASSLTGWGKLFF
>TRBJ1-1|TRBV18|.|.|13
TGTGCCAGCTCACGGGAGAGGGACACTGAAGCTTTCTTT
CASSRERDTEAFF
>TRBJ2-4|TRBV7-2|once|.|14
TGTGCCAGCAGCCCTGCCGTGGCCAAAAACATTCAGTACTTC
CASSPAVAKNIQYF
>TRBJ1-6|TRBV18|.|TRBD1|14
TGTGCCAGCTCAACCATACAGGGGAGCTCACCCCTCCACTTT
CASSTIQGSSPLHF
>TRBJ1-5|TRBV6-1|.|.|13
TGTGCCAGCAGAACCCGGGGCAATCAGCCCCAGCATTTT
CASRTRGNQPQHF
>TRBJ1-4|TRBV20-1|.|TRBD1|14
TGCAGTGCTAGTACAGGACAGGGTCCCGAAAAACTGTTTTTT
CSASTGQGPEKLFF
>TRBJ1-5|TRBV15|.|TRBD1|16
TGTGCCACCAGCAGTAGGACAGGGCTGGGCAATCAGCCCCAGCATTTT
CATSSRTGLGNQPQHF
>TRBJ2-2|TRBV4-2|.|.|15
TGTGCCAGCAGCCAAGAGGGACCTCAGACCGGGGAGCTGTTTTTT
CASSQEGPQTGELFF
>TRBJ2-1|TRBV12-5|once|TRBD1|15
TGTGCTAGTGGCCTGGGACAGGGGGCAGACAATGAGCAGTTCTTC
CASGLGQGADNEQFF
>TRBJ2-3|TRBV4-1|.|.|19
TGCGCCAGCAGCACGCCCCCCGGACGGGAGGGGGCTTATATAGATACGCAGTATTTT
CASSTPPGREGAYIDTQYF
>TRBJ2-4|TRBV6-6|.|TRBD1|14
TGTGCCAGCACCCAACAGGGGACCAAAAACATTCAGTACTTC
CASTQQGTKNIQYF
>TRBJ1-1|TRBV29-1|.|.|13
TGCAGCGCTGGGGACCCCCGGGGGACTGAAGCTTTCTTT
CSAGDPRGTEAFF
>TRBJ1-1|TRBV6-1|.|TRBD1|15
TGTGCCAGCACCCTAGGGGGACAGGGGGGCACTGAAGCTTTCTTT
CASTLGGQGGTEAFF
>TRBJ1-2|TRBV5-6|.|.|16
TGTGCCAGCAGCTCCAAGCGTTTGGGGGGGGCCTATGGCTACACCTTC
CASSSKRLGGAYGYTF
>TRBJ2-5|TRBV2|.|TRBD2|15
TGTGCCAGCAGTGAAAGTCTAGCGGTTCAAGAGACCCAGTACTTC
CASSESLAVQETQYF
>TRBJ2-7|TRBV6-5|once|TRBD2|14
TGTGCCAGCAGTTATCGGGGGGGCCCGGACGAGCAGTACTTC
CASSYRGGPDEQYF
>TRBJ2-7|TRBV19|.|.|14
TGTGCCAGTAGTACGGACGGGAGAGGCTACGAGCAGTACTTC
CASSTDGRGYEQYF
>TRBJ1-1|TRBV29-1|.|TRBD1|13
TGCAGCGTTCAACAGGGGGCACGGACTGAAGCTTTCTTT
CSVQQGARTEAFF